This entry describes one TCR beta chain. This entry belongs to a study of CD8 T cells in Susac syndrome. The CDR3 covers 17 residues. V lost 3 bases to trimming and J lost 2 bases; unmatched junction nucleotides: 2. Germline CDR1 and CDR2: SEHNR and FQNEAQ (reference sequence). An input of roughly 0.5 to 1 ug of RNA was subjected to reverse transcription using random hexamers. TCRdb reanalysed the immunoSEQ multiplex PCR reads using MiXCR and keeps one entry per CDR3 protein. The sample consists of roughly 200,000 distinct CDR3 sequences, 85% to 95% of them appearing once. Sequenced: CD4+ T cells from PBMCs. V and J are TRBV7-9 and TRBJ2-6, with TRBD2 matching over 12 bases. The source of this sequence is a human donor with Susac syndrome. DNA for the CDR3: TGTGCCAGCAGCTTTTGGACTAGCGGGACTGGGGCCAACGTCCTGACTTTC. Translation: CASSFWTSGTGANVLTF.